The next 5 T cell receptor beta chains were all read from a single sample in a study of regulatory T cells in long-lasting Graves disease. CDR3-region Arm-PCR and iRepertoire HTBI primers produced the TCR beta libraries. TCRdb passed the multiplex PCR reads through MiXCR, listing each CDR3 protein once. Of over 500,000 distinct CDR3 sequences in the sample, roughly a sixth are singletons; the top ten hold 9.5% to 15%. Time point of the sample: newly diagnosed GD, antithyroid drugs for less than 3 months. With RNA extracted from PBMCs as input, the TCR library was made. The data were also submitted as part of a second study, on T cells in Graves' hyperthyroidism and ophthalmopathy.

The sequencing here drew on peripheral blood mononuclear cells (PBMCs), taken at new diagnosis, from a patient treated with antithyroid drugs. The receptors here all came from a man aged 18-30 years with Graves disease.

The genes are TRBV5-6 and TRBJ2-5; D is uncertain. The germline gives CDR1 SGHDT, CDR2 YYEEEE. With 5 bases removed from V and 1 base from J, the gap between germline ends came to 9 bases. This CDR3 is 13 amino acids long. The CDR3 bases are TGTGCCAGCAGTAACGGACCCCAAGAGACCCAGTACTTC. The encoded protein is CASSNGPQETQYF.

This clonotype was recorded many times. This chain joins TRBV15 and TRBJ1-1; TRBD1 aligns across 7 bases. Germline loops: CDR1 LNHNV, CDR2 YYDKDF (reference sequence). After removal of 0 bases from V and 2 bases from J, the junction contained 6 bases not matched to a gene. This CDR3 is 16 amino acids long. The CDR3 bases are TGTGCCACCAGCAGAGACTCCGACAGGGCCAACACTGAAGCTTTCTTT. Its translation: CATSRDSDRANTEAFF.

This clonotype was observed a few times. The chain links TRBV20-1 to TRBJ2-7, with TRBD1 identical over 7 bases. Germline assignment: CDR1 DFQATT and CDR2 SNEGSKA (reference sequence). CDR3 length: 13 residues. Losses at the gene ends were 6 bases for V and 0 bases for J; bases not matched to a gene: 5. In DNA, the CDR3 is TGCAGTGCAAAGACAGGGCACTCCTACGAGCAGTACTTC. Translation gives CSAKTGHSYEQYF.

This clonotype has just a few counts. J is TRBJ2-1 and V is TRBV6-5, with D perhaps matching TRBD2 (5 bases). Germline CDR1 reads MNHEY; CDR2 reads SVGAGI. The CDR3 covers 15 residues. Between the trimmed V and J ends, which lost 3 bases and 1 base, there was a span of 10 bases. CDR3 loop: CASSYISGSYNEQFF. CDR3 nucleotides: TGTGCCAGCAGTTATATATCGGGGTCCTACAATGAGCAGTTCTTC.

This clonotype was observed many times. The chain is built from TRBV5-1 and TRBJ2-7; 7 nucleotides line up with TRBD1. The CDR3 contains 14 residues. V was clipped by 4 bases and J by 3 bases; unmatched bases: 7. Germline V gene data show CDR1 as SGHRS and CDR2 as YFSETQ. CDR3 DNA sequence: TGCGCCAGCAGCACTGGGACAGCGAGCTACGAGCAGTACTTC. This gives the protein CASSTGTASYEQYF.